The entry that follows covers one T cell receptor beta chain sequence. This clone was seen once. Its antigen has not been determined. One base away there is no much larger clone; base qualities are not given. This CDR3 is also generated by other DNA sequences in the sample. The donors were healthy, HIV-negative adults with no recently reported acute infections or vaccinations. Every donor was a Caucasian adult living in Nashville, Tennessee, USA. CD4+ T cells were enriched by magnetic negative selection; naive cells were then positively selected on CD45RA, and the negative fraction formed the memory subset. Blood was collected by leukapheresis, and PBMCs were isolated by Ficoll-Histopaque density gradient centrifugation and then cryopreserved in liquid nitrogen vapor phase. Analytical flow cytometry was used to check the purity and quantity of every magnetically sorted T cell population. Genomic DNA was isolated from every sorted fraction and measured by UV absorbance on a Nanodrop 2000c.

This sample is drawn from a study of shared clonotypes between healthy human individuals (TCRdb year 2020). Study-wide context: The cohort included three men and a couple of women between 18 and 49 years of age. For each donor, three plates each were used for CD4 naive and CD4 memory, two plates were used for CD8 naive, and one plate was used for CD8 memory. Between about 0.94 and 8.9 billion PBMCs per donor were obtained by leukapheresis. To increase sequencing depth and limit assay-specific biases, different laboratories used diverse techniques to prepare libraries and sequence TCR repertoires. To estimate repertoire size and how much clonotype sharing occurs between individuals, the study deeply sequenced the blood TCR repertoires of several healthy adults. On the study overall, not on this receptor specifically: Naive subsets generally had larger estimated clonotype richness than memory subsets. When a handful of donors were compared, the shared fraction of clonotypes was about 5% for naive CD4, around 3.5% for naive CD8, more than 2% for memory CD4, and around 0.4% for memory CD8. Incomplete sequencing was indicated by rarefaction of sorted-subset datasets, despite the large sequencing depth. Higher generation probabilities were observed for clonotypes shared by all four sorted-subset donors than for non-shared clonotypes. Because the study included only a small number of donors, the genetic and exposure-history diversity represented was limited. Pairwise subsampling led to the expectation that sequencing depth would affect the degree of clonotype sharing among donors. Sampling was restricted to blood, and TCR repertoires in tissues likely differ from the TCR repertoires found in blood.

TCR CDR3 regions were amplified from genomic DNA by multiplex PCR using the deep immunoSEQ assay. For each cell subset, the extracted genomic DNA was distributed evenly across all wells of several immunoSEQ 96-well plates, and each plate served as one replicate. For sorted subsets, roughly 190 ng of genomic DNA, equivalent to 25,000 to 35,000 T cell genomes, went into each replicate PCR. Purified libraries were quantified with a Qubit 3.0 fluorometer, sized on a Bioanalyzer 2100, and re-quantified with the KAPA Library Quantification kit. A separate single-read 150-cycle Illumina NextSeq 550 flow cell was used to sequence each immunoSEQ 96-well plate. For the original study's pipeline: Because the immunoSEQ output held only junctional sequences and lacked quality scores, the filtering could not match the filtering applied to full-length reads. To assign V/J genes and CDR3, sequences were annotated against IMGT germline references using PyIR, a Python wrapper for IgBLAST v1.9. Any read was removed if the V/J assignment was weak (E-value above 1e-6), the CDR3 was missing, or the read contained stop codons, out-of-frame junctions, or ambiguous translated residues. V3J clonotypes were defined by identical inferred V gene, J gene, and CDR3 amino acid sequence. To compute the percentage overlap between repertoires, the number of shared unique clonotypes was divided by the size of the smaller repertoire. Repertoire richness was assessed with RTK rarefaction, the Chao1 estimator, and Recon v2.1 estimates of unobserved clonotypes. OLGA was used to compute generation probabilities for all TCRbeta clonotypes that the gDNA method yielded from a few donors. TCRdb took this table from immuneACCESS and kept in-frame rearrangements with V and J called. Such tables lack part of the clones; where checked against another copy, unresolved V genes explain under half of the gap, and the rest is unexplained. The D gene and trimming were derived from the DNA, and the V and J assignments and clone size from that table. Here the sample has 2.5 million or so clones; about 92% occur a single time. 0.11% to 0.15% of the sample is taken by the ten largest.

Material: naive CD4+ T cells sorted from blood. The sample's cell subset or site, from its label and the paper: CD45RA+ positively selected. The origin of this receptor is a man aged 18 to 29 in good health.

The nucleotide sequence reads as follows: TGTGCCAGCAGCTTGACAGGGAACACCGGGGAGCTGTTTTTT. Its coded protein is CASSLTGNTGELFF. The V gene is TRBV28 and the J gene is TRBJ2-2, and TRBD1 may be the D gene, going by 6 matching bases. The CDR3 covers 14 residues, taking in both the cysteine and the phenylalanine. Only the CDR3 region is kept as DNA, spanning 42 bases read in frame from base 1. The trim is 6 bases for V and 1 base for J, with a gap of 9 bases between the germline ends. The CDR1 and CDR2 encoded by the germline V gene are MDHEN and SYDVKM.